Below, 29 T cell receptor beta chains from the same sample are listed, as sequenced in a study of blood T cell repertoires in COVID-19. The method was immunoSEQ multiplex PCR; TCRdb's version includes in-frame clones alone and lacks a portion of them. The profile shows 88,000 or so clones, roughly nine tenths of them singletons. The source material was peripheral blood. These receptors were collected from a man aged 50-60 years with acute or convalescent COVID-19.

The CDR3 protein is CASSSDREAFF. The CDR3 coding sequence is TGTGCCAGCAGTTCTGACAGGGAAGCTTTCTTT. The chain combines TRBV28 with TRBJ1-1, with TRBD1 as a possible D gene (6 bases). Germline V gene sequence: CDR1 MDHEN, CDR2 SYDVKM. V lost 4 bases and J lost 8, with 8 bases in between. The CDR3 extends over 11 amino acids.

This rearrangement joins TRBV2 to TRBJ2-1; TRBD2 is a possible D gene (5 bases). There are 15 residues in the CDR3. CDR1 is SNHLY and CDR2 is FYNNEI in the germline V gene. V was pared by 3 bases and J by 0 bases, with 9 bases between. CDR3 region: CASSDGGSSYNEQFF. DNA of the CDR3: TGTGCCAGCAGTGACGGCGGGTCCTCCTACAATGAGCAGTTCTTC.

The J gene is TRBJ1-3, the V gene TRBV10-3; D unresolved. Germline loops: CDR1 ENHRY, CDR2 SYGVKD. V lost 0 bases, J lost 0 bases, and 6 bases lay in between. This CDR3 has 15 amino acids. The CDR3 bases are TGTGCCATCAGTGAGTCTGGAGCCTCTGGAAACACCATATATTTT. Its protein product is CAISESGASGNTIYF.

The rearrangement links TRBV3-1 (or the pseudogene TRBV3-2) to TRBJ2-1; TRBD2 matches 7 bases. Germline V gene data show CDR1 as LGHDT and CDR2 as YNNKEL (reference sequence). The V gene end was trimmed by 4 bases and the J gene end by 3 bases; junction bases not matched to a gene: 9. The CDR3 has 16 amino acids. In nucleotides, the CDR3 is TGTGCCAGCAGCCCCACTAGCGAGAAGGGCTACAATGAGCAGTTCTTC. Amino acid sequence: CASSPTSEKGYNEQFF.

In this sample, this clone turned up once. This chain joins TRBV12-3 or TRBV12-4 and TRBJ1-1; TRBD1 matches at 9 bases. The CDR3 loop spans 13 amino acids. V lost 6 bases, J lost 7 bases, and 6 bases stayed unmatched. The CDR3 DNA sequence: TGTGCCAGCAGCGGGACAGGGTCGGGTGAAGCTTTCTTT. It encodes CASSGTGSGEAFF.

This sequence joins TRBV7-2 and TRBJ2-3, with 10 bases matching TRBD2. The CDR3 length is 15 residues. V dropped 9 bases and J dropped 1; count of bases not matched to a gene: 7. Germline-derived CDR1 and CDR2 are SGHTA and FQGNSA. The CDR3 reads CASKKTSGGTDTQYF. The DNA for the CDR3 is TGTGCCAGTAAGAAAACTAGCGGGGGCACAGATACGCAGTATTTT.

This clone was counted once. The chain is built from TRBV5-5 and TRBJ2-7, with 7 bases that match TRBD1. CDR1 is SGHKS, CDR2 YYEKEE, per germline (reference sequence). The CDR3 is 14 amino acids. J gave up 2 bases and V 0 bases, and 2 bases lay outside the gene matches. The CDR3 DNA reads TGTGCCAGCAGCTTGGAACAGGGGCCCTACGAGCAGTACGTC. This sequence encodes CASSLEQGPYEQYV.

The rearrangement links TRBV28 to TRBJ1-4, with D unclear. Germline V lookup: CDR1 MDHEN, CDR2 SYDVKM. The CDR3 has 14 amino acids. The V and J ends lost 3 bases and 3 bases respectively, with 8 bases between them. The CDR3 loop is CASSFSGPNEKLFF. The CDR3 DNA is TGTGCCAGCAGTTTTTCGGGTCCTAATGAAAAACTGTTTTTT. Full variable domain (missing parts from reference TRBV28 and TRBJ1-4): DVKVTQSSRYLVKRTGEKVFLECVQDMDHENMFWYRQDPGLGLRLIYFSYDVKMKEKGDIPEGYSVSREKKERFSLILESASTNQTSMYLCASSFSGPNEKLFFGSGTQLSVL.

This clone was counted only a few times. The V and J genes are TRBV5-4 and TRBJ1-4; maybe TRBD1 (6 bases). CDR1 and CDR2 (germline): SGHNT, YYREEE (reference sequence). V lost 5 bases and J lost 5, with 10 bases in between. The CDR3 loop spans 13 amino acids. The CDR3 here is CASRPGENEKLFF. In nucleotides, the CDR3 is TGTGCCAGCAGACCAGGGGAGAATGAAAAACTGTTTTTT.

The chain employs TRBV12-5 and TRBJ2-1, with D hard to call. Germline CDR1 and CDR2: LGHNT and FRNRAP. This CDR3 has 10 residues. The ends were cut back, 7 bases at V and 7 bases at J, with 5 bases in the middle. The DNA of the CDR3 is TGTGCTAGTGCCACAAATGAGCAGTTCTTC. It translates to CASATNEQFF.

The rearrangement joins TRBV19 to TRBJ1-2; D gene unclear. There are 13 residues in the CDR3. Between the trimmed V and J ends, which lost 3 bases and 1 base, there was a span of 6 bases. Per germline, CDR1 LNHDA and CDR2 SQIVND (reference sequence). The CDR3 reads CASSMSGNYGYTF. The CDR3 nucleotides read TGTGCCAGTAGTATGAGCGGTAACTATGGCTACACCTTC.

The chain uses TRBV27 and TRBJ1-1; no clear D gene. This CDR3 is 15 amino acids long. Trimming left V 0 bases short and J 1 base short, with 9 bases between. Germline CDR1 is MNHEY and CDR2 is SMNVEV (reference sequence). The CDR3 nucleotides read TGTGCCAGCAGTTTATCTAGACATCGGAACACTGAAGCTTTCTTT. It translates to CASSLSRHRNTEAFF.

This clone was counted a single time. This chain links TRBV30 with TRBJ1-1; no definite D call. Trimming took off 2 bases at V and 0 bases at J, with 10 bases between the two ends. CDR3 length: 14 amino acids. The germline V gene has CDR1 GTSNPN and CDR2 SVGIG (reference sequence). The CDR3 bases are TGTGCCTGGAGTCCTGGGCGCATGAACACTGAAGCTTTCTTT. Translating it yields CAWSPGRMNTEAFF.

This clone was detected once. The chain links TRBV9 to TRBJ1-1; 7 bases align to TRBD1. The germline CDR1 and CDR2 sequences are SGDLS and YYNGEE. V lost 6 bases to trimming and J lost 3 bases; unmatched junction nucleotides: 14. This CDR3 has 16 amino acids. CDR3 residues: CASTPTTGYVDTEAFF. In DNA, the CDR3 is TGTGCCAGCACCCCTACGACAGGGTATGTGGACACTGAAGCTTTCTTT. Using reference TRBV9 and TRBJ1-1 for the parts outside the CDR3, the full variable domain is DSGVTQTPKHLITATGQRVTLRCSPRSGDLSVYWYQQSLDQGLQFLIQYYNGEERAKGNILERFSAQQFPDLHSELNLSSLELGDSALYFCASTPTTGYVDTEAFFGQGTRLTVV.

The V and J genes are TRBV7-2 and TRBJ2-4; 8 bases map to TRBD2. V dropped 3 bases and J dropped 0; count of bases not matched to a gene: 4. CDR3 size: 16 residues. The germline gives CDR1 SGHTA, CDR2 FQGNSA. CDR3 in amino acids: CASSFTSGLAKNIQYF. The CDR3 bases are TGTGCCAGCAGCTTCACTAGCGGACTAGCCAAAAACATTCAGTACTTC.

The J gene is TRBJ2-7, the V gene TRBV18; 12 nucleotides align to TRBD1. CDR1 is KGHSH and CDR2 is LQKENI in the germline V gene. With V trimmed by 3 bases and J by 7 bases, 13 bases remained unmatched. The length of the CDR3 is 17 residues. CDR3 in DNA: TGTGCCAGCTCACCTAATCTGCCGGGACAGGGGGCGGGTGAGCAGTACTTC. This translates into CASSPNLPGQGAGEQYF.

The chain joins TRBV5-1 to TRBJ2-3; a possible D gene is TRBD2 (6 bases). The germline V and J ends were trimmed by 7 bases and 3 bases, with 12 bases remaining between them. Germline loops: CDR1 SGHRS, CDR2 YFSETQ. The CDR3 has 13 residues. CDR3 residues: CASAEGGTDTQYF. DNA of the CDR3: TGCGCCAGCGCGGAAGGAGGGACAGATACGCAGTATTTT.

This clone was seen once. CDR3 bases: TGTGCCAGCTCACCGGACAGGTGGTGGAAAGATACGCAGTATTTT. Residues: CASSPDRWWKDTQYF. The V and J genes are TRBV18 and TRBJ2-3; 7 bases fit TRBD1. The germline V gene has CDR1 KGHSH and CDR2 LQKENI. The V and J ends lost 3 bases and 5 bases, in that order; junction bases with no gene match: 8. The CDR3 has 15 amino acids.

The gene calls are TRBV7-9 and TRBJ2-7; perhaps TRBD1 as D (6 bases). The CDR3 sequence is 13 residues long. Germline V gene sequence: CDR1 SEHNR, CDR2 FQNEAQ (reference sequence). V shed 4 bases and J shed 3 bases, with 10 bases lying between them. This chain's CDR3 is CASSSEGGYEQYF. Here the CDR3 DNA reads TGTGCCAGCAGCTCAGAAGGGGGCTACGAGCAGTACTTC.

This chain uses TRBV11-2 with TRBJ2-7; D is unresolved. With 2 bases removed from V and 5 bases from J, the gap between germline ends came to 7 bases. The CDR3 extends over 12 amino acids. In germline, CDR1 is SGHAT, CDR2 FQNNGV. CDR3 sequence (DNA): TGTGCCAGCAGCTTAAGTCAGGACGAGCAGTACGTC. Residues: CASSLSQDEQYV.

The V gene is TRBV15, the J gene TRBJ1-3; D perhaps matches TRBD1 (5 bases). The CDR3 runs 15 residues. Per the germline V gene, CDR1 is LNHNV and CDR2 is YYDKDF (reference sequence). Trimming stripped 0 bases from V and 4 bases from J, with 10 bases between. CDR3 loop: CATSRDPGEGNTIYF. In DNA, the CDR3 is TGTGCCACCAGCAGAGATCCGGGGGAAGGAAACACCATATATTTT.

V gene TRBV7-9 combines with J gene TRBJ2-1; 7 bases agree with TRBD2. This CDR3 contains 13 residues. The V gene's germline CDR1 is SEHNR and CDR2 FQNEAQ (reference sequence). CDR3 nucleotide sequence: TGTGTATGGCGGGAGCTGGGGTACAATGAGCAGTTCTTC. It yields the protein CVWRELGYNEQFF.

V gene TRBV28 combines with J gene TRBJ2-7; D remains unclear. V lost 5 bases to trimming and J lost 7 bases, with 12 bases between them. The CDR3 totals 12 residues. CDR1 MDHEN and CDR2 SYDVKM come from the germline V gene. The CDR3 region has the DNA TGTGCCAGCAGTATCCGGGTGCTAGAGCAGTACTTC. It yields the protein CASSIRVLEQYF. Variable domain in full (rest from reference TRBV28 and TRBJ2-7): DVKVTQSSRYLVKRTGEKVFLECVQDMDHENMFWYRQDPGLGLRLIYFSYDVKMKEKGDIPEGYSVSREKKERFSLILESASTNQTSMYLCASSIRVLEQYFGPGTRLTVT.

J is TRBJ1-4 and V is TRBV7-9, with D uncertain. Germline CDR1 and CDR2: SEHNR and FQNEAQ (reference sequence). The CDR3 covers 12 residues. Trimming took off 2 bases at V and 12 bases at J, with 10 bases between the two ends. The CDR3 DNA sequence: TGTGCCAGCAGCTTAAACTTCGGGGAACTGTTTTTT. Amino acids: CASSLNFGELFF.

The CDR3 reads CASSRGDYGYTF. The CDR3 DNA is TGCGCCAGCAGTCGGGGGGACTATGGCTACACCTTC. The rearrangement joins TRBV4-1 to TRBJ1-2, with D possibly matching TRBD1 (5 bases). Trimming removed 6 bases from V and 3 bases from J, with 8 bases in between. CDR1 MGHRA and CDR2 YSYEKL come from the germline V gene. CDR3 length: 12 residues.

This chain joins TRBV6-1 and TRBJ1-1; tentatively, D is TRBD1 (6 bases). Per the germline V gene, CDR1 is MNHNS and CDR2 is SASEGT. The CDR3 length is 17 residues. V dropped 3 bases and J dropped 1 base, with 18 bases sitting between them. The CDR3 DNA reads TGTGCCAGCAGTGATGAGGGGGGGAACTCGGAGAACACTGAAGCTTTCTTT. Translation gives CASSDEGGNSENTEAFF.

The rearrangement links TRBV6-6 to TRBJ2-2; D may be TRBD1 (5 bases). The CDR3 covers 14 residues. Germline V gene sequence: CDR1 MNHNY, CDR2 SVGAGI (reference sequence). Trimming removed 8 bases from V and 4 bases from J, with 14 bases in between. CDR3 nucleotide sequence: TGTGCCAGCTCTAGGGGTCCGGGCACCGGGGAGCTGTTTTTT. This gives the protein CASSRGPGTGELFF.

CDR3 sequence reads: CASSQRDSESSYEQYF. The CDR3 coding sequence is TGTGCCAGCAGCCAACGGGACAGTGAGAGCTCCTACGAGCAGTACTTC. This chain uses TRBV11-2 with TRBJ2-7, with 7 bases identical to TRBD1. Germline V gene lookup returns CDR1 SGHAT and CDR2 FQNNGV. This CDR3 spans 16 amino acids. J lost 0 bases, V lost 5 bases, and 10 bases had no gene match.

V and J are TRBV27 and TRBJ1-1, with a weak D call TRBD1 (5 bases). Germline CDR1 MNHEY, CDR2 SMNVEV (reference sequence). Trimming removed 7 bases from V and 8 bases from J, with 17 bases in between. The CDR3 has 13 residues. The CDR3 DNA is TGTGCCAGCAATCTTGGGGGGAAGGGCGAAGCTTTCTTT. Its translation: CASNLGGKGEAFF.